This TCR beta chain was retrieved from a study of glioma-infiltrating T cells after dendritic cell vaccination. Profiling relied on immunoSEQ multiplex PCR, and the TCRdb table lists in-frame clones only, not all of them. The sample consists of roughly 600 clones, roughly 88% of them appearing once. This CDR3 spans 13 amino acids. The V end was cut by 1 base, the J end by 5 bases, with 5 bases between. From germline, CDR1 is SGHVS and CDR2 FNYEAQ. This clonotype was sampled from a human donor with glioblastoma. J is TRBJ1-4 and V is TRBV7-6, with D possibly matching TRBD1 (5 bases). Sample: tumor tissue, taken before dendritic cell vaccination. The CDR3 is CASSLDRNEKLFF. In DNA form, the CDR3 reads TGTGCCAGCAGCTTAGACAGGAATGAAAAACTGTTTTTT.